Shown below are 8 T cell receptor beta chains from a single sample sequenced in a study of radiation and T cells in renal cell carcinoma. Described treatment: 15 Gy SBRT to primary tumor, nephrectomy 4 weeks later. Clones were sequenced by immunoSEQ multiplex PCR, and TCRdb holds only the in-frame ones, with some missing. Here the sample spans several thousand clones, approximately 54% being singletons. Sample: tumor tissue, taken from a patient whose treatment included radiotherapy and nephrectomy. The source is a man aged 55 to 70 with renal cell carcinoma.

In its sample, this clone was seen once. V is TRBV28 and J is TRBJ1-3, with 11 positions matching TRBD1. This CDR3 region has 14 residues. The V and J ends lost 8 bases and 5 bases, in that order; junction bases with no gene match: 5. CDR1 is MDHEN, CDR2 SYDVKM, per germline. The CDR3 nucleotides are TGTGCCAGCGGACGGACAGGGGGCAGAAACACCATATATTTT. Encoded protein: CASGRTGGRNTIYF.

The J gene is TRBJ2-7, the V gene TRBV28; no clear D gene. Trimming shortened V by 3 bases and J by 5 bases, and 17 bases separated the two germline ends. From germline, CDR1 is MDHEN and CDR2 SYDVKM. The CDR3 sequence is 15 residues long. CDR3 nucleotide sequence: TGTGCCAGCAGTTTTTTGGCCAGTCTCCTAGACGAGCAGTACTTC. Translating it yields CASSFLASLLDEQYF.

The gene calls are TRBV7-2 and TRBJ2-2, with D maybe TRBD1 (6 bases). Germline V gene data show CDR1 as SGHTA and CDR2 as FQGNSA. V gave up 4 bases and J gave up 7 bases, with 13 bases separating them. The CDR3 contains 14 residues. CDR3 bases: TGTGCCAGCAGCTACAGGGCAGAGGGCGGGGAGCTGTTTTTT. It specifies CASSYRAEGGELFF.

The chain couples TRBV18 to TRBJ2-3; D gene uncertain. Trimming took 2 bases from V and 14 from J, leaving 14 bases between them. This CDR3 is built from 12 residues. Per germline, CDR1 KGHSH and CDR2 LQKENI. The CDR3 coding sequence is TGTGCCAGCTCACCAGAGACTGGGGTTCGGTATTTT. It is translated as CASSPETGVRYF.

The chain joins TRBV29-1 to TRBJ1-1; D perhaps matches TRBD1 (6 bases). CDR1 SQVTM and CDR2 ANQGSEA come from the germline V gene. The CDR3 sequence is 14 residues long. V was pared by 7 bases and J by 5 bases, with 20 bases between. As DNA, the CDR3 is TGCAGCGGACACCAAATGGGGGCGCGAACTGAAGCTTTCTTT. Protein sequence: CSGHQMGARTEAFF.

The J gene is TRBJ2-3, the V gene TRBV28; D gene uncertain. The V gene lost 8 bases and the J gene lost 0 bases, with 18 bases spanning the gap. Germline CDR1 MDHEN, CDR2 SYDVKM. The CDR3 contains 16 residues. Here the CDR3 DNA reads TGTGCCAGCCAACCCACTGAGGCAGGCAGCACAGATACGCAGTATTTT. Translated: CASQPTEAGSTDTQYF.

DNA for the CDR3: TGCGCCAGCAGCCAAGTTGGAGGGTTGGTCATGAACACTGAAGCTTTCTTT. Residues: CASSQVGGLVMNTEAFF. The rearrangement links TRBV4-1 to TRBJ1-1, with no clear D. There are 17 residues in the CDR3. Looked up from germline, CDR1 is MGHRA and CDR2 is YSYEKL. V was pared by 1 base and J by 0 bases, with 15 bases between.

This sequence joins TRBV18 and TRBJ2-5; 9 bases align to TRBD2. The J call may not be correct, given that the DNA end is closer to TRBJ2-7. The germline gives CDR1 KGHSH, CDR2 LQKENI. The CDR3 spans 14 residues. The CDR3 DNA reads as TGTGCCAGCTCACCCCAGCGGGAGGCCTACGAGCAGTACTTC. Its protein product is CASSPQREAYEQYF.